This T cell receptor beta chain emerged from a study of CXCR3-negative and CXCR3-positive naive CD8 T cells. Overall study results and limits: Diversity ran similarly high across both naive subsets but far lower in memory CD8+ cells. Comparison of naive CXCR3-negative and CXCR3-positive cells revealed similar TRBV-TRBJ usage, while memory cells differed.

With respect to this clonotype: No antigen is known for it.

cDNA libraries for TRB were generated by 5' RACE incorporating UMI labels. Reanalyzing the 5' RACE reads, TCRdb keeps one entry per CDR3 protein, without DNA. The listing records tens of thousands of distinct CDR3 sequences. Using triplicate sorts, approximately 300,000 cells were collected each time from every CD8+ T cell subset. The sequencing sample was made of memory CD8+ T cells from blood. The source of this sequence is a human donor in good health. Some clones in this sample may be carry-over from other donors' samples.

CDR3 amino acids: CATSRDRQQGSPLHF. This sequence joins TRBV15 and TRBJ1-6; absent DNA, TCRdb's TRBD1 call cannot be checked. CDR1 is LNHNV, CDR2 YYDKDF, per germline (reference sequence). CDR3 length: 15 residues.